A single sample is the source of the 18 T cell receptor beta chains below, sequenced in a study of blood T cells in healthy people across ages. The second PCR ran about 6 to 12 cycles with a sample-barcoded 5' primer and J-beta primers. TCRdb re-called the 5' RACE reads through MiXCR, storing one row per CDR3 protein. This sample has around 1,000,000 distinct CDR3 sequences, with about 23% found just once. This sample was shared with a second study, whose subject was T cells of mothers and their children.

The sequencing sample was made of blood. The receptors stem from a girl aged 2 to 10 in good health.

J is TRBJ1-6 and V is TRBV10-3, with a tentative D call TRBD1 (6 bases). Germline V CDR1 and CDR2: ENHRY, SYGVKD. Trimming removed 7 bases from V and 7 bases from J, with 11 bases in between. The CDR3 length is 13 residues. CDR3 protein: CAITGQLNSPLHF. CDR3 nucleotides: TGTGCCATCACAGGACAGTTAAATTCACCCCTCCACTTT.

Only a few counts were recorded for this clonotype. The rearrangement links TRBV29-1 to TRBJ2-5; 7 positions match TRBD2. The V gene's germline CDR1 is SQVTM and CDR2 ANQGSEA. There are 14 residues in the CDR3. Trimming took 1 base from V and 2 from J; bases not matched to a gene: 4. The CDR3 spells CSVEVAGVQETQYF. The DNA for the CDR3 is TGCAGCGTTGAAGTGGCGGGAGTTCAAGAGACCCAGTACTTC.

This clonotype showed up just once. The gene calls are TRBV2 and TRBJ1-4; unclear D gene. Germline V gene lookup returns CDR1 SNHLY and CDR2 FYNNEI. This CDR3 is built from 12 residues. Trimming stripped 11 bases from V and 2 bases from J, with 9 bases between. This CDR3 is CASQITNEKLFF. CDR3 coding DNA: TGTGCCTCACAGATTACTAATGAAAAACTGTTTTTT.

V is TRBV24-1 and J is TRBJ2-1; TRBD1 agrees at 10 bases. V lost 6 bases and J lost 0; bases outside the gene matches: 16. The CDR3 spans 20 residues. Germline V gene lookup returns CDR1 KGHDR and CDR2 SFDVKD. Here the CDR3 reads CATSPLPGQGSPSSYNEQFF. The CDR3 nucleotides read TGTGCCACCAGTCCTTTGCCGGGACAGGGGTCGCCCAGCTCCTACAATGAGCAGTTCTTC.

At least ten counts were recorded for this clonotype. The V gene is TRBV7-9, the J gene TRBJ2-5; D gene ambiguous. The closer fit of TRBJ2-1 to the DNA end suggests the J call may be wrong. Germline-derived CDR1 and CDR2 are SEHNR and FQNEAQ (reference sequence). The CDR3 is 10 amino acids. This chain's CDR3 is CASSTNEQFF. The CDR3 coding sequence is TGTGCCAGCAGCACCAATGAGCAGTTCTTC.

This clonotype came up a few times. This chain connects TRBV3-1 to TRBJ1-2; D gene unclear. CDR1 and CDR2 from the germline V gene are LGHDT and YNNKEL (reference sequence). V was shortened by 1 base and J by 7 bases, with 7 bases between the two germline ends. There are 12 residues in the CDR3. Written as DNA, the CDR3 is TGTGCCAGCAGCCAAGCAGGTCCTGGCTACACCTTC. Translating it yields CASSQAGPGYTF.

The chain employs TRBV6-2 or TRBV6-3 and TRBJ2-7, with a possible D match to TRBD1 (6 bases). V lost 8 bases and J 2 bases, leaving 19 bases between the germline ends. Germline V CDR1 and CDR2: MNHEY, SVGEGT. The CDR3 length is 15 residues. CDR3 sequence reads: CASFTGTALPYEQYF. The DNA for the CDR3 is TGTGCCAGCTTCACAGGGACGGCGCTTCCCTACGAGCAGTACTTC.

This clonotype was counted between two and nine times. This chain links TRBV29-1 with TRBJ1-2; D is ambiguous. The CDR3 extends over 12 amino acids. The V and J ends lost 4 bases and 1 base respectively, with 7 bases between them. Germline CDR1 and CDR2: SQVTM and ANQGSEA. The CDR3 reads CSVVTDNYGYTF. CDR3 in DNA: TGCAGCGTTGTTACCGATAACTATGGCTACACCTTC.

CDR3 protein: CASINSYEQYF. The CDR3 DNA reads as TGTGCCAGCATAAATTCCTACGAGCAGTACTTC. This chain links TRBV6-4 with TRBJ2-7; no definite D call. Looked up from germline, CDR1 is MRHNA and CDR2 is SNTAGT. Trimming stripped 7 bases from V and 1 base from J, with 5 bases between. CDR3 length: 11 amino acids.

V and J are TRBV2 and TRBJ2-5; a possible D gene is TRBD2 (6 bases). CDR1 is SNHLY and CDR2 is FYNNEI in the germline V gene. Trimming pared 9 bases from V and 3 bases from J, leaving 8 bases between. The CDR3 covers 11 residues. Here the CDR3 DNA reads TGTGCCAGGGGACTTAAAGAGACCCAGTACTTC. Amino acid sequence: CARGLKETQYF.

This clonotype has a handful of counts. CDR3 in amino acids: CASSLTGYLDIQYF. CDR3 sequence (DNA): TGTGCCAGCAGCTTGACGGGGTACTTAGACATTCAGTACTTC. J is TRBJ2-4 and V is TRBV11-3, with D perhaps matching TRBD2 (5 bases). V dropped 3 bases and J dropped 8 bases, with 14 bases sitting between them. Germline values: CDR1 SGHNT, CDR2 YENEEA. The CDR3 totals 14 residues.

This chain uses TRBV10-3 with TRBJ2-3, with unresolved D. Trimming left V 8 bases short and J 0 bases short, with 9 bases between. Germline V gene data show CDR1 as ENHRY and CDR2 as SYGVKD. The CDR3 is 13 amino acids. CDR3 nucleotide sequence: TGTGCCATCCGGGTACTCAGCACAGATACGCAGTATTTT. This codes for CAIRVLSTDTQYF.

This clonotype was detected a few times. This rearrangement joins TRBV2 to TRBJ1-4; TRBD1 matches 10 bases. J lost 5 bases, V lost 5 bases, and 5 bases had no gene match. Germline lookup yields CDR1 SNHLY and CDR2 FYNNEI. The CDR3 loop spans 15 amino acids. The CDR3 spells CASSFDRGLNEKLFF. The CDR3 DNA reads as TGTGCCAGCAGTTTCGACAGGGGGCTGAATGAAAAACTGTTTTTT.

The chain is built from TRBV19 and TRBJ2-2; D is perhaps TRBD1 (5 bases). CDR1 is LNHDA, CDR2 SQIVND, per germline (reference sequence). The CDR3 runs 13 residues. V lost 7 bases, J lost 1 base, and 7 bases lay in between. The chain's CDR3 is CASIGQNTGELFF. The DNA for the CDR3 is TGTGCCAGTATTGGACAGAACACCGGGGAGCTGTTTTTT.

This clonotype was recorded many times. A junction boundary mismatches the germline segment, possibly from a read error. V usage is TRBV28 and J usage is TRBJ2-5; no clear D. The CDR3 length is 11 residues. Germline CDR1 MDHEN, CDR2 SYDVKM. The CDR3: CASSLFETQYF. CDR3 nucleotides: TGCGCCAGCAGCCTGTTTGAGACCCAGTACTTC.

The chain carries TRBV5-5 and TRBJ1-1; D is undetermined. Trimming pared 1 base from V and 1 base from J, leaving 11 bases between. The V gene's germline CDR1 is SGHKS and CDR2 YYEKEE (reference sequence). CDR3 length equals 15 residues. CDR3 region: CASSLFSGSNTEAFF. The CDR3, as DNA: TGTGCCAGCAGCTTGTTTTCCGGGTCGAACACTGAAGCTTTCTTT.

This clonotype was detected only a few times. This sequence joins TRBV4-3 and TRBJ2-4, with no clear D. Per germline, CDR1 LGHNA and CDR2 YSLEER. CDR3 size: 14 residues. The V gene lost 4 bases and the J gene lost 1 base, with 8 bases spanning the gap. DNA for the CDR3: TGCGCCAGCAGCCCGAATGTGGCCAAAAACATTCAGTACTTC. Residues: CASSPNVAKNIQYF.

DNA of the CDR3: TGCAGTGCTCTGACAGTCGGGACAGGGACGAGGAGCTACACCTTC. Translated: CSALTVGTGTRSYTF. The genes are TRBV20-1 and TRBJ1-2; 9 bases are a match to TRBD1. The length of the CDR3 is 15 residues. Germline V gene sequence: CDR1 DFQATT, CDR2 SNEGSKA (reference sequence). J gave up 9 bases and V 5 bases, and 16 bases lay outside the gene matches.